The rows below give T cell receptor beta chains drawn from one sample of a study of Graves' ophthalmopathy and Graves' hyperthyroidism. Each CDR3 protein gets one entry after TCRdb re-called the multiplex PCR reads with MiXCR. Of 400,000 to 450,000 distinct CDR3 sequences in the sample, roughly 20% were seen once. The specimen sequenced was peripheral blood. The receptors here all came from a woman aged 18 to 35 with stable Graves' hyperthyroidism. The CDR3 runs from the conserved cysteine through the conserved F or W. The D gene is left open where the match is weak. Some rows mark clone size as missing; the rest say once, few, many or name a class of expanded clone.

d_call,clone_size,cdr3_length,v_call,j_call,cdr3_aa,cdr3_nt
TRBD1,many,17,TRBV6-1,TRBJ1-1,CASRKWWDREFNTEAFF,TGTGCCAGCCGCAAGTGGTGGGACAGGGAATTCAACACTGAAGCTTTCTTT
TRBD1,many,13,TRBV20-1,TRBJ2-4,CSAKTGGSDIQYF,TGCAGTGCTAAGACAGGGGGTAGCGACATTCAGTACTTC
TRBD2,many,14,TRBV9,TRBJ2-2,CASSVAGGTGELFF,TGTGCCAGCAGCGTAGCCGGGGGGACCGGGGAGCTGTTTTTT
NA,many,14,TRBV6-5,TRBJ1-2,CASSYRTENYGYTF,TGTGCCAGCAGTTACAGAACGGAGAACTATGGCTACACCTTC
TRBD2,few,22,TRBV4-3,TRBJ2-7,CASSHPPVLQASGRTAGNEQYF,TGCGCCAGCAGCCACCCCCCGGTCCTCCAGGCTAGCGGGAGGACCGCCGGGAACGAGCAGTACTTC
TRBD1,NA,14,TRBV6-5,TRBJ2-7,CASSYDRGSYEQYF,TGTGCCAGCAGTTACGACAGGGGAAGCTACGAGCAGTACTTC
NA,many,11,TRBV20-1,TRBJ2-5,CSAGIKETQYF,TGCAGTGCTGGGATCAAGGAGACCCAGTACTTC
TRBD2,NA,16,TRBV6-1,TRBJ2-1,CASSRILAGEFNEQFF,TGTGCCAGCAGTCGAATCCTAGCGGGAGAGTTCAATGAGCAGTTCTTC
NA,NA,17,TRBV6-1,TRBJ1-1,CASSEEAGTFMNTEAFF,TGTGCCAGCAGTGAGGAGGCGGGGACATTCATGAACACTGAAGCTTTCTTT
TRBD1,few,14,TRBV11-2,TRBJ1-1,CASSLAGQIYEAFF,TGTGCCAGCAGCTTAGCGGGACAGATATATGAAGCTTTCTTT
TRBD2,many,13,TRBV10-3,TRBJ2-7,CATKLAGGSEQYF,TGTGCCACTAAACTGGCGGGAGGAAGCGAGCAGTACTTC
NA,NA,12,TRBV30,TRBJ1-1,CAWSVQGFVAFF,TGTGCCTGGAGCGTACAGGGCTTTGTAGCTTTCTTT
TRBD2,many,14,TRBV28,TRBJ2-7,CASSDSGRPYEQYF,TGTGCCAGCAGTGATAGCGGGAGGCCCTACGAGCAGTACTTC
NA,many,11,TRBV5-1,TRBJ2-7,CASSGGFEQYF,TGCGCCAGCAGCGGGGGTTTCGAGCAGTACTTC
TRBD2,many,14,TRBV29-1,TRBJ2-7,CSVETSGGGYEQYF,TGCAGCGTTGAAACTAGCGGGGGGGGCTACGAGCAGTACTTC
NA,many,12,TRBV20-1,TRBJ2-7,CAGPDPTLEQYF,TGCGCGGGACCGGACCCCACGTTGGAGCAGTACTTC
NA,many,16,TRBV7-2,TRBJ1-5,CASSPRPGEYNQPQHF,TGTGCCAGCAGCCCCCGCCCGGGGGAGTACAATCAGCCCCAGCATTTT